These 5 T cell receptor beta chains share one sample of origin, sequenced in a study of cytomegalovirus exposure and HLA in healthy donors. The PCR had 60 Vbeta and 13 Jbeta primers. Profiling relied on immunoSEQ multiplex PCR, and the TCRdb table lists in-frame clones only, not all of them. The sample lists about 86,000 clones; around four fifths were seen once. Material for sequencing was PBMCs. The receptors here all came from a woman aged 45-65 years in good health and CMV-seropositive.

The V and J genes are TRBV2 and TRBJ2-6, with no clear D. The V end lost 5 bases, the J end lost 0 bases, and 11 bases lay between the germline ends. Germline CDR1 and CDR2: SNHLY and FYNNEI. The length of the CDR3 is 16 residues. The chain's CDR3 is CASSNLGRSGANVLTF. DNA of the CDR3: TGTGCCAGCAGTAACCTGGGCCGCTCTGGGGCCAACGTCCTGACTTTC.

The chain combines TRBV4-1 with TRBJ2-7, with TRBD1 identical over 11 bases. J lost 2 bases, V lost 1 base, and 1 base had no gene match. Germline CDR1 reads MGHRA; CDR2 reads YSYEKL. The CDR3 consists of 15 residues. The CDR3 DNA sequence: TGCGCCAGCAGCCAAGGGGGACAGGGGGCCTACGAGCAGTACTTC. Protein sequence: CASSQGGQGAYEQYF.

The V gene is TRBV6-6, the J gene TRBJ1-5, with D possibly matching TRBD1 (6 bases). V lost 2 bases to trimming and J lost 0 bases, with 8 bases between them. The CDR3 covers 15 residues. Germline V gene data show CDR1 as MNHNY and CDR2 as SVGAGI (reference sequence). CDR3 residues: CASSYGQYSNQPQHF. As DNA, the CDR3 is TGTGCCAGCAGTTACGGACAGTATAGCAATCAGCCCCAGCATTTT.

The rearrangement links TRBV7-6 to TRBJ1-5; possibly TRBD1 for D (6 bases). V was shortened by 1 base and J by 4 bases, with 11 bases between the two germline ends. This CDR3 has 15 amino acids. The V gene's germline CDR1 is SGHVS and CDR2 FNYEAQ. CDR3 sequence (DNA): TGTGCCAGCAGCTTAGGCCTACAGGGAAATCAGCCCCAGCATTTT. The encoded protein is CASSLGLQGNQPQHF.

The rearrangement joins TRBV29-1 to TRBJ1-1, with TRBD1 as a possible D gene (5 bases). This CDR3 contains 14 residues. Germline CDR1 is SQVTM and CDR2 is ANQGSEA. V was shortened by 1 base and J by 4 bases, with 13 bases between the two germline ends. CDR3 DNA: TGCAGCGTTGAAGTCCCACGACAGTTCACTGAAGCTTTCTTT. Translating it yields CSVEVPRQFTEAFF. Filled out from reference TRBV29-1 and TRBJ1-1, the complete variable domain reads SAVISQKPSRDICQRGTSLTIQCQVDSQVTMMFWYRQQPGQSLTLIATANQGSEATYESGFVIDKFPISRPNLTFSTLTVSNMSPEDSSIYLCSVEVPRQFTEAFFGQGTRLTVV.